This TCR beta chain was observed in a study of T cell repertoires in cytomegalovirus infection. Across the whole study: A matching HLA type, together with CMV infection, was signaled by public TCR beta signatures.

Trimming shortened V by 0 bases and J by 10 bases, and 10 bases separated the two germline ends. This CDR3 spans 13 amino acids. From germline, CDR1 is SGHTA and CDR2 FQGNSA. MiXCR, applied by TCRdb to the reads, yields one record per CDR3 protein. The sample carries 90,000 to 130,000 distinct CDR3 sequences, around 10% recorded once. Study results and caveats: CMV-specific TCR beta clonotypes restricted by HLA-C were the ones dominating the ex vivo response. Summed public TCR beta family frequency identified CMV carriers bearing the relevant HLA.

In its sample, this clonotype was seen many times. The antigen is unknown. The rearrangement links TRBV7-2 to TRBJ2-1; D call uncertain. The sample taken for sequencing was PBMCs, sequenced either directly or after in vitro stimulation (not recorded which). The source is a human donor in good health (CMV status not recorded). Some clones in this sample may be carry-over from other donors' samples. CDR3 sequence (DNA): TGTGCCAGCAGCTTAGCCCACGAAACCGAGCAGTTCTTC. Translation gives CASSLAHETEQFF.